This T cell receptor (beta chain) was sequenced during a study of blood T cell repertoires in COVID-19. Study context: COVID-19 samples collected from the United States, Italy and Spain covered acute and convalescent phases.

The table came from immunoSEQ multiplex PCR; TCRdb's copy has only in-frame clones and leaves some out. The sample carries approximately 290,000 clones, over 75% recorded once. Per germline, CDR1 MNHNS and CDR2 SASEGT. V shed 8 bases and J 4 bases; nucleotides not matched to a gene: 8. The CDR3 extends over 14 amino acids. Input material: peripheral blood. V gene TRBV6-1 combines with J gene TRBJ2-1, with 7 bases lining up with TRBD1. This sequence was found in a human donor with COVID-19, enrolled during active disease. The donor label of this sample is uncertain. DNA for the CDR3: TGTGCCAGCCAGCCAGGGACAGTTTACAATGAGCAGTTCTTC. Its translation is CASQPGTVYNEQFF.